This T cell receptor (beta chain) was documented in a study of T cells after yellow fever vaccination. Study summary: When fractions had low cell numbers, they were prepared with SMART-Seq v4 Ultra Low Input. Study-level results: Post-booster reappearance was seen for most primary-vaccination clones (roughly 96% CD4, around 91% CD8). Clonotypes shared by both compartments, CD4 and CD8, made up a small share.

This CDR3 contains 15 residues. Losses at the gene ends were 1 base for V and 3 bases for J; bases not matched to a gene: 0. Germline-derived CDR1 and CDR2 are LGHNA and YNFKEQ. By share, this clonotype ranks as medium-sized. What it binds is not known. One entry per CDR3 protein results from TCRdb running MiXCR on the 5' RACE reads. The sample consists of 100,000 to 150,000 distinct CDR3 sequences, roughly 15% of them appearing once. The chain combines TRBV4-2 with TRBJ2-2; 9 positions agree with TRBD1. The receptor's source is a young man who received the YFV17D yellow fever vaccine. The source material was CD8+ T cells sorted from PBMCs, sampled 5 days after the yellow fever booster vaccination. CDR3 loop: CASSQGQGDTGELFF. In nucleotides, the CDR3 is TGTGCCAGCAGCCAAGGACAGGGGGACACCGGGGAGCTGTTTTTT.